The clone carrying this T cell receptor (beta chain) was recorded at least ten times. The sample comes from a study of low-dose radiotherapy and immunotherapy resistance in tumors. Study-wide background: Aspirin was taken orally by patients at 300 mg daily for four cycles from cycle 1 day 1.

J was trimmed by 0 bases and V by 5 bases; bases with no gene match: 8. This CDR3 comprises 16 residues. Per the germline V gene, CDR1 is SGHRS and CDR2 is YFSETQ. Indicated time point: before trial treatment. TRAV- and TRBV-specific primers primed first-strand cDNA, covering alpha and beta chains. For amplifying TCRs, the PCR ran for 15 to 20 cycles with Phusion, which was used together with a constant-region primer and the adapter on the V primers. Isolated mRNA was amplified by in vitro transcription. TCRdb reanalysed the reads using MiXCR and keeps one entry per CDR3 protein. The table has around 80,000 distinct CDR3 sequences, approximately 19% seen once.

The material was PBMCs, obtained before treatment. This chain connects TRBV5-1 to TRBJ2-1, with 7 bases that match TRBD2. This clonotype was obtained from a male donor with prostate cancer. The DNA of the CDR3 is TGCGCCAGCAGACCGCCCACGGGAGGCTCCTACAATGAGCAGTTCTTC. Its translation: CASRPPTGGSYNEQFF.